What follows describes a single T cell receptor (beta chain). These data originate in a study of technical replicates of blood from several donors. CDR3 length: 15 residues. CDR1 is MNHNS and CDR2 is SASEGT in the germline V gene. Germline trimming cut 8 bases from V and 3 bases from J; bases unmatched to any gene: 9. Generated by immunoSEQ multiplex PCR, the TCRdb table keeps only in-frame clones and is missing some. The data contain roughly 97,000 clones, 95% to 97% of them singletons. Sequenced: T cells isolated from PBMCs. The chain is built from TRBV6-1 and TRBJ2-7, with 11 positions matching TRBD2. The receptor was derived from a human donor in good health. The CDR3 here is CASATLAGGHYEQYF. In nucleotides, the CDR3 is TGTGCCAGCGCAACGCTAGCGGGAGGCCACTACGAGCAGTACTTC.